Below, 23 T cell receptor beta chains from the same sample are listed, as sequenced in a study of technical replicates of blood from a few donors. The repertoire was sequenced with immunoSEQ multiplex PCR; TCRdb's copy has only in-frame clones and lacks some. The table has 98,000 or so clones, under 97% seen once; the top ten hold 0.23%. Sequencing was carried out using T cells isolated from PBMCs. The receptors here all came from a human donor in good health.

The CDR3 coding sequence is TGTGCCAGCAGACGACTAGCGGGAAGTACATCTGGGGCCAACGTCCTGACTTTC. Protein product: CASRRLAGSTSGANVLTF. The rearrangement uses TRBV7-9 and TRBJ2-6, with 11 bases that match TRBD2. This CDR3 is built from 18 residues. Trimming at V came to 6 bases and at J to 1 base, leaving 8 bases not matched to a gene. The V gene's germline CDR1 is SEHNR and CDR2 FQNEAQ (reference sequence).

The chain recombines TRBV4-1 with TRBJ2-7, with D perhaps TRBD1 (5 bases). The germline V gene encodes CDR1 MGHRA and CDR2 YSYEKL. V lost 0 bases, J lost 3 bases, and 15 bases lay in between. The CDR3 length is 16 residues. The CDR3 is CASSQEFWQGFYEQYF. The CDR3 bases are TGCGCCAGCAGCCAAGAATTCTGGCAGGGTTTCTACGAGCAGTACTTC.

CDR3 coding DNA: TGTGCCAGCAGCCAAGGCCCCATCCGGGACAGGGGCAATTCACCCCTCCACTTT. Translation: CASSQGPIRDRGNSPLHF. V and J are TRBV4-2 and TRBJ1-6, with TRBD1 identical over 10 bases. Germline-derived CDR1 and CDR2 are LGHNA and YNFKEQ. The CDR3 contains 18 residues. The V and J ends lost 1 base and 7 bases, in that order; junction bases with no gene match: 10.

The genes are TRBV7-9 and TRBJ1-4; D is undetermined. The CDR3 runs 15 residues. Germline CDR1 and CDR2: SEHNR and FQNEAQ (reference sequence). Trimming left V 4 bases short and J 5 bases short, with 14 bases between. The CDR3 bases are TGTGCCAGCAGCTATACTCGCAGCGGGAATGAAAAACTGTTTTTT. Translated, it gives CASSYTRSGNEKLFF.

J is TRBJ2-7 and V is TRBV10-3; 7 positions agree with TRBD2. The germline V gene has CDR1 ENHRY and CDR2 SYGVKD. CDR3 length: 13 amino acids. Unmatched junction bases numbered 4, after V lost 2 bases and J lost 6 bases. CDR3 in DNA: TGTGCCATCAGTGAGGGGGGGGGAGGCGAGCAGTACTTC. Translated: CAISEGGGGEQYF.

This chain links TRBV11-2 with TRBJ2-7; 12 nucleotides line up with TRBD1. Losses at the gene ends were 5 bases for V and 3 bases for J; bases not matched to a gene: 11. This CDR3 is built from 17 residues. Germline-derived CDR1 and CDR2 are SGHAT and FQNNGV. The CDR3 DNA follows: TGTGCCAGCAGCACCGGGACAGGGGGCGCGAGGGACTACGAGCAGTACTTC. It is translated as CASSTGTGGARDYEQYF.

The chain combines TRBV5-4 with TRBJ2-7, with 8 bases lining up with TRBD1. In germline, CDR1 is SGHNT, CDR2 YYREEE (reference sequence). J gave up 5 bases and V 1 base, and 8 bases lay outside the gene matches. This CDR3 has 15 residues. This CDR3 reads CASSLTPGQEHEQYF. The DNA of the CDR3 is TGTGCCAGCAGCTTGACTCCGGGACAGGAGCACGAGCAGTACTTC. Filled out from reference TRBV5-4 and TRBJ2-7, the complete variable domain reads ETGVTQSPTHLIKTRGQQVTLRCSSQSGHNTVSWYQQALGQGPQFIFQYYREEENGRGNFPPRFSGLQFPNYSSELNVNALELDDSALYLCASSLTPGQEHEQYFGPGTRLTVT.

The J gene is TRBJ1-5, the V gene TRBV5-6; TRBD1 might be the D (5 bases). Trimming stripped 0 bases from V and 6 bases from J, with 10 bases between. This CDR3 is built from 14 residues. The germline CDR1 and CDR2 sequences are SGHDT and YYEEEE. The CDR3: CASSLGQGPQPQHF. CDR3 bases: TGTGCCAGCAGCTTGGGTCAGGGCCCTCAGCCCCAGCATTTT.

The J gene is TRBJ2-5, the V gene TRBV5-1; a possible D gene is TRBD2 (6 bases). The CDR3 spans 14 residues. Germline V gene lookup returns CDR1 SGHRS and CDR2 YFSETQ. Trimming left V 2 bases short and J 4 bases short, with 12 bases between. CDR3 bases: TGCGCCAGCAGCTTTAGCGGTTGGGGAGAGACCCAGTACTTC. Encoded protein: CASSFSGWGETQYF.

The chain is built from TRBV4-1 and TRBJ1-1; D gene unclear. CDR3 length equals 14 residues. The V end was cut by 0 bases, the J end by 1 base, with 6 bases between. Germline CDR1 is MGHRA and CDR2 is YSYEKL. The CDR3 loop reads CASSQEGKNTEAFF. The CDR3 nucleotides read TGCGCCAGCAGCCAAGAGGGCAAGAACACTGAAGCTTTCTTT.

This clone appeared once. The chain couples TRBV5-1 to TRBJ2-7; 7 nucleotides align to TRBD1. V trimming: 0 bases; J trimming: 4 bases; junction bases outside the gene matches: 7. Germline CDR1 is SGHRS and CDR2 is YFSETQ. The CDR3 is 15 residues long. CDR3 in amino acids: CASSLAGTESYEQYF. CDR3 DNA: TGCGCCAGCAGCTTGGCCGGGACAGAGAGTTACGAGCAGTACTTC.

The gene calls are TRBV7-9 and TRBJ2-1; maybe TRBD2 (7 bases). Germline values: CDR1 SEHNR, CDR2 FQNEAQ (reference sequence). The CDR3 spans 15 residues. V lost 5 bases and J lost 9, with 20 bases in between. Here the CDR3 DNA reads TGTGCCAGCAGCCGGGGGGCTGACCCCAGAGGTGAGCAGTTCTTC. Translating it yields CASSRGADPRGEQFF. The full variable domain, its missing parts supplied by reference TRBV7-9 and TRBJ2-1, is DTGVSQNPRHKITKRGQNVTFRCDPISEHNRLYWYRQTLGQGPEFLTYFQNEAQLEKSRLLSDRFSAERPKGSFSTLEIQRTEQGDSAMYLCASSRGADPRGEQFFGPGTRLTVL.

This clone has only one observation. The chain combines TRBV18 with TRBJ2-7; D is perhaps TRBD1 (5 bases). The CDR3 contains 12 residues. Trimming took 5 bases from V and 4 from J, leaving 9 bases between them. Looked up from germline, CDR1 is KGHSH and CDR2 is LQKENI. The CDR3 is CASSVQGYEQYF. As DNA, the CDR3 is TGTGCCAGCTCAGTCCAGGGTTACGAGCAGTACTTC.

The chain joins TRBV6-5 to TRBJ2-1; D not resolved. The germline V gene encodes CDR1 MNHEY and CDR2 SVGAGI. The CDR3 totals 11 residues. Trimming cost V 2 bases and J 11 bases, with 7 bases left between them. CDR3 DNA sequence: TGTGCCAGCAGTTACGGGCAGAAGCAGTTCTTC. This gives the protein CASSYGQKQFF.

The chain recombines TRBV7-9 with TRBJ1-3; D is uncertain. Trimming shortened V by 2 bases and J by 0 bases, and 11 bases separated the two germline ends. In germline, CDR1 is SEHNR, CDR2 FQNEAQ (reference sequence). CDR3 size: 16 residues. The CDR3 DNA follows: TGTGCCAGCAGCTTAAGCGGAGCCGACTCTGGAAACACCATATATTTT. Protein sequence: CASSLSGADSGNTIYF.

V usage is TRBV11-2 and J usage is TRBJ2-1; 8 nucleotides agree with TRBD2. Germline V gene data show CDR1 as SGHAT and CDR2 as FQNNGV. The CDR3 contains 17 residues. V shed 1 base and J 4 bases; nucleotides not matched to a gene: 9. In nucleotides, the CDR3 is TGTGCCAGCAGCTTAGTAGTTCTCGCGGGAGGTTACAATGAGCAGTTCTTC. Translation: CASSLVVLAGGYNEQFF.

The chain recombines TRBV27 with TRBJ1-1, with D hard to call. V lost 6 bases to trimming and J lost 11 bases, with 16 bases between them. Germline values: CDR1 MNHEY, CDR2 SMNVEV (reference sequence). The CDR3 runs 12 residues. The CDR3 coding sequence is TGTGCCAGCAGATCCCGCCTGGAGTGGGCTTTCTTT. Protein: CASRSRLEWAFF.

The V gene is TRBV7-3, the J gene TRBJ1-3; 8 positions agree with TRBD1. V lost 5 bases, J lost 4 bases, and 10 bases stayed unmatched. The CDR3 totals 16 residues. Germline V gene lookup returns CDR1 SGHTA and CDR2 FQGTGA. The CDR3 sequence is CASSRGPTGAGNTIYF. CDR3 coding DNA: TGTGCCAGCAGCCGGGGCCCGACAGGGGCAGGAAACACCATATATTTT.

This chain joins TRBV9 and TRBJ2-1; no reliable D call. This CDR3 is built from 10 residues. From germline, CDR1 is SGDLS and CDR2 YYNGEE. Trimming took 7 bases from V and 7 from J, leaving 6 bases between them. The CDR3, as DNA: TGTGCCAGCGGTCTAAATGAGCAGTTCTTC. It specifies CASGLNEQFF.

This sequence joins TRBV6-5 and TRBJ2-3, with no clear D. The CDR3 covers 16 residues. Trimming left V 4 bases short and J 2 bases short, with 16 bases between. The germline V gene has CDR1 MNHEY and CDR2 SVGAGI. The CDR3 is CASSSIWALFTDTQYF. In DNA, the CDR3 is TGTGCCAGCAGTTCCATATGGGCCCTCTTCACAGATACGCAGTATTTT.

This clone was seen just once. The V gene is TRBV14, the J gene TRBJ2-7; 9 bases map to TRBD2. J gave up 6 bases and V 2 bases, and 5 bases lay outside the gene matches. Germline CDR1 and CDR2: SGHDN and FVKESK. The CDR3 extends over 14 amino acids. This CDR3 reads CASSQIAGAGEQYF. CDR3 DNA: TGTGCCAGCAGCCAAATAGCGGGAGCGGGCGAGCAGTACTTC.

The chain links TRBV6-6 to TRBJ2-2; 10 bases agree with TRBD1. V lost 10 bases, J lost 6 bases, and 8 bases stayed unmatched. The CDR3 covers 14 residues. Germline assignment: CDR1 MNHNY and CDR2 SVGAGI (reference sequence). CDR3 nucleotide sequence: TGTGCCACGAAGGGACAGGGGAGCCCCGGGGAGCTGTTTTTT. Translating gives CATKGQGSPGELFF.

This chain uses TRBV19 with TRBJ1-1; weak D call: TRBD1 (6 bases). Germline CDR1 LNHDA, CDR2 SQIVND (reference sequence). This CDR3 contains 14 residues. Trimming shortened V by 5 bases and J by 4 bases, and 14 bases separated the two germline ends. CDR3: CASSRTDSGTEAFF. The CDR3 coding sequence is TGTGCCAGTAGTCGGACAGATTCGGGCACTGAAGCTTTCTTT.